This T cell receptor (beta chain) was recovered during a study of early T cells in non-severe SARS-CoV-2 infection. About the research overall: Bulk RNA from unsorted whole blood was sequenced; chains were unpaired.

The TCR library protocol attached unique molecular identifiers to the individual cDNA molecules. TCRdb re-analysed the 5' RACE reads in MiXCR, keeping a single row per CDR3 protein. The sample lists some 91,000 distinct CDR3 sequences, over 10% occurring once. Points on this clonotype: It may be a read error: a sequence one base away is much more abundant.

The CDR3 covers 15 residues. With 2 bases removed from V and 5 bases from J, the gap between germline ends came to 13 bases. Germline CDR1 SGHRS, CDR2 YFSETQ. The rearrangement links TRBV5-1 to TRBJ2-2; D may be TRBD1 (5 bases). The sequence derives from an adult who was a healthcare worker with PCR-confirmed SARS-CoV-2 infection or an uninfected control (not recorded which). Sequenced input: whole blood. The CDR3 is CASSFVAGNTGELFF. CDR3 nucleotides: TGCGCCAGCAGCTTTGTTGCAGGGAATACCGGGGAGCTGTTTTTT.